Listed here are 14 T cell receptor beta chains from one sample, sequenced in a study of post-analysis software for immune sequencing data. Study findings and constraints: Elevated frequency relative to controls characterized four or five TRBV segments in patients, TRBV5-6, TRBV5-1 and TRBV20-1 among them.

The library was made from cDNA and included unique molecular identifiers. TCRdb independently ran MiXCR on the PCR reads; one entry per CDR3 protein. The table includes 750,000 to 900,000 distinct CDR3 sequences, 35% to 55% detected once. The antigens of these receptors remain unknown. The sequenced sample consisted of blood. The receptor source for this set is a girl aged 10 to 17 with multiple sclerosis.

The CDR3 DNA reads TGTGCCAGCAGTCCTAATCGGGACAGGGTCTACGAGCAGTACTTC. Its translation is CASSPNRDRVYEQYF. This chain uses TRBV3-1 with TRBJ2-7; TRBD1 matches at 9 bases. The CDR3 has 15 amino acids. CDR1 is LGHDT and CDR2 is YNNKEL in the germline V gene (reference sequence). Trimming at V came to 6 bases and at J to 3 bases, leaving 9 bases not matched to a gene.

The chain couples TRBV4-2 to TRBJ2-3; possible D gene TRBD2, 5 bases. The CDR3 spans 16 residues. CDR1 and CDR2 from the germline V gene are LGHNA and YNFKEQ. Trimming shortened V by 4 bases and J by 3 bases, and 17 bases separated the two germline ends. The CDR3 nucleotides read TGTGCCAGCAGCCTGCAACTAGGAGGATCGACAGATACGCAGTATTTT. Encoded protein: CASSLQLGGSTDTQYF.

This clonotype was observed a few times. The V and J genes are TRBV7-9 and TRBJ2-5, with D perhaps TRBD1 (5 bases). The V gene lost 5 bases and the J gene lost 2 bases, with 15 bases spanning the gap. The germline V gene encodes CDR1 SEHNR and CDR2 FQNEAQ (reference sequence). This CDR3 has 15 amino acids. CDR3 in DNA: TGTGCCAGCAGCCCTCGGGTGGGGCGGCAAGAGACCCAGTACTTC. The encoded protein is CASSPRVGRQETQYF.

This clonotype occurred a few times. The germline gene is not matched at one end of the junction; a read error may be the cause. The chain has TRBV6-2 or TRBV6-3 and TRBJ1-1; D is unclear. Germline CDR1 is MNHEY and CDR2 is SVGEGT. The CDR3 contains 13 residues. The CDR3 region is CASTKTQNTEAFF. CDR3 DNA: TGTGCTAGCACCAAGACACAGAACACTGAAGCTTTCTTT.

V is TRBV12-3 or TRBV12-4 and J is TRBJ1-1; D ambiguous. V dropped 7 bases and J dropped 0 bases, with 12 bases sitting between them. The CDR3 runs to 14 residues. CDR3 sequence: CASTPLGLNTEAFF. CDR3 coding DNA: TGTGCCAGCACCCCTTTGGGCCTGAACACTGAAGCTTTCTTT.

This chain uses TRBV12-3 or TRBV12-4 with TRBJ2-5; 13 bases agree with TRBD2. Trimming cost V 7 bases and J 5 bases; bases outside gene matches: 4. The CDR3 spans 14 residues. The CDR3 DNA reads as TGTGCCAGCAAGGGACTAGCGGGACTCGAGACCCAGTACTTC. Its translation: CASKGLAGLETQYF.

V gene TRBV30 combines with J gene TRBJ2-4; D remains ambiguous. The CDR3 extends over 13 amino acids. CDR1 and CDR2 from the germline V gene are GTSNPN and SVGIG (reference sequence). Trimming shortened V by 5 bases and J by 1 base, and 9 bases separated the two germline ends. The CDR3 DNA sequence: TGTGCCTGGGGTTGGATGGCCAAAAACATTCAGTACTTC. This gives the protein CAWGWMAKNIQYF.

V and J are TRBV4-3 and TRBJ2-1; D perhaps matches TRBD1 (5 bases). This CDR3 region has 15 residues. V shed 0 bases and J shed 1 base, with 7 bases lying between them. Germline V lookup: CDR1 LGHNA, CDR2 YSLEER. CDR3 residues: CASSQDQGSYNEQFF. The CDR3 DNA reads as TGCGCCAGCAGCCAAGATCAGGGATCCTACAATGAGCAGTTCTTC.

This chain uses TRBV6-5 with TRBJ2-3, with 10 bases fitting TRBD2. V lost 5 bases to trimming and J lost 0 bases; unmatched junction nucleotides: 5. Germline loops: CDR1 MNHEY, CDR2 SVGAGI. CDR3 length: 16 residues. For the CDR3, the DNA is TGTGCCAGCAGTCTAGCGGGGGCCTCTAGCACAGATACGCAGTATTTT. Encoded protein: CASSLAGASSTDTQYF.

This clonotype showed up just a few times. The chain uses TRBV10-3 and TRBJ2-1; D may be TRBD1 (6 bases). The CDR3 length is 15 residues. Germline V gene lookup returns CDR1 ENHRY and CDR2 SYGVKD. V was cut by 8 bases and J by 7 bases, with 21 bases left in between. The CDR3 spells CAIGWVAGAVNEQFF. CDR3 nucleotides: TGTGCCATCGGGTGGGTTGCAGGGGCTGTAAATGAGCAGTTCTTC.

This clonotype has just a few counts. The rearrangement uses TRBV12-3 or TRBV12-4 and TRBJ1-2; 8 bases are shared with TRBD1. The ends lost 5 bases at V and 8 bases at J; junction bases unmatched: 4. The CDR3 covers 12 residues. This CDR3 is CASSPQGGGYTF. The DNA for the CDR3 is TGTGCCAGCAGTCCACAGGGGGGAGGCTACACCTTC.

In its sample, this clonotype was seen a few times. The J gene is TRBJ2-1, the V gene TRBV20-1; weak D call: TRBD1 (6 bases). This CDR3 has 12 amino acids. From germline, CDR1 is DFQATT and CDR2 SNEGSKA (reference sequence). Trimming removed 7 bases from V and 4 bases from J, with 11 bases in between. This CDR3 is CSGPGDYNEQFF. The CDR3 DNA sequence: TGCAGTGGCCCAGGGGATTACAATGAGCAGTTCTTC.

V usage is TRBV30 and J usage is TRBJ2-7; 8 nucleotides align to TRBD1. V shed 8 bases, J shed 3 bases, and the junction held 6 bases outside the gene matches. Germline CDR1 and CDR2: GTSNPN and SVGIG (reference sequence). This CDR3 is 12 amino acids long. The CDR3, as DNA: TGTGCCGGTCAGGGGGCAGGCTACGAGCAGTACTTC. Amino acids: CAGQGAGYEQYF.

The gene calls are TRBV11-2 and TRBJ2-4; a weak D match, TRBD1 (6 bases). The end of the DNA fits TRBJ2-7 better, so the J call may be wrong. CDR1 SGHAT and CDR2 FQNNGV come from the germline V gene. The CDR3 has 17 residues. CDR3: CASSRRPQGTSAYEQYF. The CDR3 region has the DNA TGTGCCAGCAGCCGTAGGCCCCAAGGGACAAGCGCGTACGAGCAGTACTTC.